The next 25 T cell receptor beta chains were all read from a single sample in a study of OX40 agonist ivuxolimab in advanced cancers. Library preparation used the immunoSEQ multiplex PCR assay. The immuneACCESS repertoire file appears here via TCRdb, limited to in-frame rearrangements. These files lack a portion of the clones; in checked studies, under half of the deficit traces to unresolved V genes, and the cause of the others is not known. In this sample the table shows about 70,000 clones, 90% to 95% of which occur a single time. Together, the top ten hold around 7.3% of the sample. The sample was CD4+ or CD8+ T cells sorted from blood, taken in a trial of the OX40 agonist ivuxolimab. The receptor set was obtained from an adult with an advanced solid tumor such as melanoma, head and neck, liver or kidney cancer.

The V and J genes are TRBV2 and TRBJ1-5; D remains unclear. CDR1 is SNHLY, CDR2 FYNNEI, per germline. This CDR3 spans 15 amino acids. Trimming stripped 1 base from V and 0 bases from J, with 7 bases between. CDR3 sequence: CASSEEWDSNQPQHF. The CDR3 DNA sequence: TGTGCCAGCAGTGAAGAGTGGGATAGCAATCAGCCCCAGCATTTT. The full variable domain, completed using reference TRBV2 and TRBJ1-5, is EPEVTQTPSHQVTQMGQEVILRCVPISNHLYFYWYRQILGQKVEFLVSFYNNEISEKSEIFDDQFSVERPDGSNFTLKIRSTKLEDSAMYFCASSEEWDSNQPQHFGDGTRLSIL.

The V and J genes are TRBV27 and TRBJ2-5, with 10 bases fitting TRBD1. The CDR3 is 17 residues long. Germline trimming cut 5 bases from V and 2 bases from J; bases unmatched to any gene: 11. Germline V lookup: CDR1 MNHEY, CDR2 SMNVEV (reference sequence). DNA of the CDR3: TGTGCCAGCAGTCCTCACGTCCGGGACAGGGGACAAGAGACCCAGTACTTC. It codes for CASSPHVRDRGQETQYF.

The CDR3 reads CASSLMVPGVRIEYEQFF. DNA of the CDR3: TGTGCCAGCAGCTTAATGGTGCCAGGGGTTCGCATTGAGTATGAGCAGTTCTTC. This sequence joins TRBV7-6 and TRBJ2-1; the D gene is possibly TRBD1 (6 bases). The CDR3 spans 18 residues. The germline CDR1 and CDR2 sequences are SGHVS and FNYEAQ. With 2 bases removed from V and 8 bases from J, the gap between germline ends came to 25 bases.

The chain recombines TRBV5-6 with TRBJ1-3; D is undetermined. This CDR3 contains 16 residues. Looked up from germline, CDR1 is SGHDT and CDR2 is YYEEEE. Trimming cost V 0 bases and J 3 bases, with 13 bases left between them. CDR3 sequence: CASSLEIDTGGNTIYF. The CDR3 DNA reads TGTGCCAGCAGCTTGGAAATTGACACCGGTGGAAACACCATATATTTT.

The rearrangement uses TRBV7-9 and TRBJ2-1; 10 nucleotides match TRBD2. Germline V gives CDR1 SEHNR, CDR2 FQNEAQ (reference sequence). The CDR3 spans 15 residues. The trim removed 3 bases at V and 6 bases at J, leaving 5 bases unmatched. CDR3 amino acids: CASSFLAGVGNEQFF. The CDR3 region has the DNA TGTGCCAGCAGCTTTCTAGCGGGGGTGGGCAATGAGCAGTTCTTC.

This clone was detected only a few times. The V call is TRBV25-1, the J call TRBJ1-1, with D possibly being TRBD1 (6 bases). The V and J ends lost 7 bases and 4 bases respectively, with 22 bases between them. This CDR3 comprises 16 residues. CDR1 and CDR2 from the germline V gene are MGHDK and SYGVNS. The CDR3 nucleotides are TGTGCCAGCAAACCCAGCGGGGGGGCGCCGGGCACTGAAGCTTTCTTT. Translating gives CASKPSGGAPGTEAFF.

The V call is TRBV6-5, the J call TRBJ2-5; D is perhaps TRBD2 (5 bases). V lost 10 bases and J 4 bases, leaving 16 bases between the germline ends. The germline V gene encodes CDR1 MNHEY and CDR2 SVGAGI. CDR3 length: 13 residues. The DNA for the CDR3 is TGTGCCACGACCCTCGGGGTGGCAGAGACCCAGTACTTC. Its translation is CATTLGVAETQYF.

The table lists this clone with a few counts. CDR3 nucleotides: TGTGCCAGCTCAGAGTCCGGGACAGGGTACGAGCAGTACTTC. Translation: CASSESGTGYEQYF. This chain uses TRBV18 with TRBJ2-7; TRBD1 matches at 9 bases. CDR3 size: 14 residues. Germline values: CDR1 KGHSH, CDR2 LQKENI. The V segment lost 5 bases and the J segment 4 bases; nucleotides outside the gene matches: 6.

The J gene is TRBJ2-1, the V gene TRBV14; D perhaps matches TRBD2 (5 bases). V lost 5 bases and J 0 bases, leaving 17 bases between the germline ends. The CDR3 has 17 amino acids. Germline CDR1 is SGHDN and CDR2 is FVKESK. CDR3 residues: CASSKGPRDYSYNEQFF. CDR3 in DNA: TGTGCCAGCAGCAAAGGACCGAGGGATTACTCCTACAATGAGCAGTTCTTC.

This chain links TRBV10-3 with TRBJ2-2, with D maybe TRBD2 (7 bases). CDR3 length equals 14 residues. Trimming left V 11 bases short and J 1 base short, with 14 bases between. Germline V gene data show CDR1 as ENHRY and CDR2 as SYGVKD. CDR3 DNA sequence: TGTGCCTCCGCGCGGGGGCAGAACACCGGGGAGCTGTTTTTT. Its protein product is CASARGQNTGELFF.

The V and J genes are TRBV6-1 and TRBJ2-3, with 9 bases lining up with TRBD1. The CDR3 length is 15 residues. V shed 2 bases and J 1 base; nucleotides not matched to a gene: 1. Germline values: CDR1 MNHNS, CDR2 SASEGT. CDR3 sequence reads: CASSEWTGGTDTQYF. CDR3 nucleotides: TGTGCCAGCAGTGAATGGACAGGGGGCACAGATACGCAGTATTTT.

This clone appeared a single time. This chain connects TRBV27 to TRBJ2-3, with a possible D match to TRBD1 (5 bases). The CDR3 has 15 residues. Germline-derived CDR1 and CDR2 are MNHEY and SMNVEV (reference sequence). V lost 5 bases and J lost 0, with 12 bases in between. DNA of the CDR3: TGTGCCAGCAGTCCGACAGCATGGAGCACAGATACGCAGTATTTT. Protein product: CASSPTAWSTDTQYF.

The chain has TRBV7-8 and TRBJ1-2; no clear D gene. Trimming removed 1 base from V and 1 base from J, with 10 bases in between. The CDR3 runs to 15 residues. The V gene's germline CDR1 is SGHVS and CDR2 FQNEAQ. CDR3 loop: CASSLGEGLNYGYTF. CDR3 DNA sequence: TGTGCCAGCAGCTTAGGAGAGGGTCTTAACTATGGCTACACCTTC.

This clone was recorded only once. The chain couples TRBV4-1 to TRBJ2-7; TRBD1 is a possible D gene (5 bases). V lost 0 bases and J 3 bases, leaving 15 bases between the germline ends. CDR1 is MGHRA and CDR2 is YSYEKL in the germline V gene. The CDR3 spans 16 residues. Written as DNA, the CDR3 is TGCGCCAGCAGCCAAGATAGGGCAGGGTCCTTCTACGAGCAGTACTTC. It yields the protein CASSQDRAGSFYEQYF.

The chain couples TRBV9 to TRBJ1-2; D might be TRBD1 (5 bases). V was trimmed by 0 bases and J by 0 bases, leaving 9 bases between them. This CDR3 is 15 amino acids long. The germline V gene has CDR1 SGDLS and CDR2 YYNGEE. The CDR3 DNA reads TGTGCCAGCAGCGTAGCAACAGGCGCTAACTATGGCTACACCTTC. Translating it yields CASSVATGANYGYTF. Full variable domain (missing parts from reference TRBV9 and TRBJ1-2): DSGVTQTPKHLITATGQRVTLRCSPRSGDLSVYWYQQSLDQGLQFLIQYYNGEERAKGNILERFSAQQFPDLHSELNLSSLELGDSALYFCASSVATGANYGYTFGSGTRLTVV.

The rearrangement links TRBV2 to TRBJ1-1; 7 nucleotides agree with TRBD1. The CDR3 has 16 amino acids. Losses at the gene ends were 1 base for V and 0 bases for J; bases not matched to a gene: 5. Germline values: CDR1 SNHLY, CDR2 FYNNEI. CDR3 in amino acids: CASSEEGGQVNTEAFF. CDR3 DNA: TGTGCCAGCAGTGAAGAGGGAGGACAGGTGAACACTGAAGCTTTCTTT.

The V call is TRBV21-1, the J call TRBJ2-7; no DNA check was done on the table's D call, TRBD2. TRBV21-1 is designated a pseudogene. There are 15 residues in the CDR3. The DNA of the CDR3 is TGTGCCAGCAGCAACCCTGCGGCTAGCTCCTACGAGCAGTACTTC. As protein: CASSNPAASSYEQYF.

CDR3 residues: CASSPGVRGPNYVGYTF. The CDR3 DNA reads as TGTGCCAGCAGTCCCGGGGTCCGGGGACCAAACTATGTTGGCTACACCTTC. This chain connects TRBV27 to TRBJ1-2; TRBD1 is a possible D gene (5 bases). With 5 bases removed from V and 7 bases from J, the gap between germline ends came to 26 bases. CDR3 length: 17 residues. Germline loops: CDR1 MNHEY, CDR2 SMNVEV (reference sequence).

The CDR3 spells CASSIDGSWWNEQFF. CDR3 coding DNA: TGTGCCAGTAGTATAGACGGAAGTTGGTGGAATGAGCAGTTCTTC. The chain combines TRBV19 with TRBJ2-1; D gene ambiguous. Trimming removed 0 bases at V and 7 bases at J, with 13 bases between. This CDR3 is 15 amino acids long. CDR1 and CDR2 (germline): LNHDA, SQIVND (reference sequence).

The chain carries TRBV5-1 and TRBJ1-1, with D hard to call. This CDR3 contains 12 residues. The germline CDR1 and CDR2 sequences are SGHRS and YFSETQ. V lost 2 bases, J lost 5 bases, and 7 bases lay in between. This CDR3 is CASSFVGTEAFF. DNA of the CDR3: TGCGCCAGCAGCTTTGTGGGGACTGAAGCTTTCTTT.

The chain employs TRBV9 and TRBJ2-5; D remains unclear. The CDR3 is 15 residues long. Looked up from germline, CDR1 is SGDLS and CDR2 is YYNGEE. Trimming removed 1 base from V and 0 bases from J, with 10 bases in between. CDR3 residues: CASSVQVSYQETQYF. The CDR3 DNA reads TGTGCCAGCAGCGTACAGGTATCGTACCAAGAGACCCAGTACTTC. The variable domain in full, with the rest retrieved from reference TRBV9 and TRBJ2-5, is DSGVTQTPKHLITATGQRVTLRCSPRSGDLSVYWYQQSLDQGLQFLIQYYNGEERAKGNILERFSAQQFPDLHSELNLSSLELGDSALYFCASSVQVSYQETQYFGPGTRLLVL.

The V gene is TRBV4-3, the J gene TRBJ2-1; 9 nucleotides match TRBD2. CDR3 length equals 18 residues. V was pared by 0 bases and J by 4 bases, with 10 bases of the junction left unmatched. Germline V CDR1 and CDR2: LGHNA, YSLEER. The CDR3 nucleotides read TGCGCCAGCAGCCAAGATGGAGTAGCGGGGGCCCGGTACAATGAGCAGTTCTTC. As protein: CASSQDGVAGARYNEQFF.

In this sample, this clone turned up a few times. The chain combines TRBV7-9 with TRBJ2-3; D unresolved. The CDR3 runs 13 residues. CDR1 SEHNR and CDR2 FQNEAQ come from the germline V gene (reference sequence). The V and J ends lost 4 bases and 5 bases respectively, with 10 bases between them. CDR3 amino acids: CASSSPGRDTQYF. For the CDR3, the DNA is TGTGCCAGCAGCTCCCCCGGGCGAGATACGCAGTATTTT.

This chain connects TRBV19 to TRBJ2-1; weak D call: TRBD2 (6 bases). The ends were cut back, 4 bases at V and 10 bases at J, with 8 bases in the middle. There are 11 residues in the CDR3. Looked up from germline, CDR1 is LNHDA and CDR2 is SQIVND (reference sequence). CDR3 sequence: CASSSGDEQFF. The CDR3 DNA is TGTGCCAGTAGTAGCGGGGACGAGCAGTTCTTC.

The CDR3 coding sequence is TGTGCCAGCAGTGGGGACAGGGGAGACGAGCAGTACTTC. This gives the protein CASSGDRGDEQYF. The chain recombines TRBV2 with TRBJ2-5; 10 bases are a match to TRBD1. The J call may be in error: the DNA end matches TRBJ2-7 better. Per the germline V gene, CDR1 is SNHLY and CDR2 is FYNNEI. CDR3 length: 13 residues.